Listed below are T cell receptor beta chains from one sample, sequenced in a study of Tregs in tolerant kidney transplant recipients. Only in-frame clones appear in the TCRdb table, and some are missing; sequencing was by immunoSEQ multiplex PCR. The sample lists over 50,000 clones; over 75% were seen once. The sample in question was Tregs from blood, obtained before the transplant. The receptor set was obtained from a human donor who received a combined kidney and bone marrow transplant. Each CDR3 is given with its conserved first and last residue. The D gene is left open where the match is weak. Clone sizes are given selectively: once, few, many, or a class where the clone is expanded.

D gene	clone size	V gene	J gene	CDR3 DNA	CDR3 protein
NA	NA	TRBV19	TRBJ2-7	TGTGCCAGTAGCTGGGCCAGTTCACCCTACGAGCAGTACTTC	CASSWASSPYEQYF
NA	NA	TRBV11-2	TRBJ1-2	TGTGCCAGCAGCCCAATGTCGGGTAACTATGGCTACACCTTC	CASSPMSGNYGYTF
TRBD1	NA	TRBV30	TRBJ1-4	TGTGCCTGGACGACCGGGACAGGGGGGGAAAAACTGTTTTTT	CAWTTGTGGEKLFF
NA	NA	TRBV9	TRBJ2-7	TGTGCCAGCAGCGTACGTCCAGGGACCTCCTACGAGCAGTACTTC	CASSVRPGTSYEQYF
NA	NA	TRBV5-1	TRBJ1-1	TGCGCCAGCAGCCGGGGGCAGGCAGGGGTGCGGAACACTGAAGCTTTCTTT	CASSRGQAGVRNTEAFF
NA	NA	TRBV5-1	TRBJ1-4	TGCGCCAGCAGCTTGGGTGCCGGGTTTAACGAAAAACTGTTTTTT	CASSLGAGFNEKLFF
NA	NA	TRBV11-2	TRBJ1-1	TGTGCCAGCAGCCCACAGGGTTGGACTGAAGCTTTCTTT	CASSPQGWTEAFF
NA	NA	TRBV15	TRBJ1-1	TGTGCCACCAGCAGAGAGGGCACTTCTAACACTGAAGCTTTCTTT	CATSREGTSNTEAFF
NA	NA	TRBV19	TRBJ1-2	TGTGCCAGTAACCCGGCCCGGAACTATGGCTACACCTTC	CASNPARNYGYTF
TRBD1	NA	TRBV4-1	TRBJ1-1	TGCGCCAGCAGCCGACGGGACAGGGCAGGAACTGAAGCTTTCTTT	CASSRRDRAGTEAFF
TRBD1	NA	TRBV27	TRBJ2-3	TGTGCCAGCAGTAGAACTGGGACAGGGGGCCCGTCGGATACGCAGTATTTT	CASSRTGTGGPSDTQYF
TRBD2	once	TRBV28	TRBJ2-3	TGTGCCAGCAGTACCTTCGGGATAGCGGGGATAGGAAGCACAGATACGCAGTATTTT	CASSTFGIAGIGSTDTQYF
TRBD1	NA	TRBV19	TRBJ1-2	TGTGCCAGTAGTAAGGTGGAGGGGGCAGACGGCTACACCTTC	CASSKVEGADGYTF
TRBD1	NA	TRBV5-6	TRBJ2-7	TGTGCCAGCAGCTTGAACAGGGGACGGGGACCGCAGTACTTC	CASSLNRGRGPQYF
NA	NA	TRBV27	TRBJ1-2	TGTGCCAGCAAAGGGAATGGCGACTATGGCTACACCTTC	CASKGNGDYGYTF
TRBD2	few	TRBV5-4	TRBJ2-3	TGTGCCAGCAGCTTGTGGGGGAGGGGTTCCCCAGATACGCAGTATTTT	CASSLWGRGSPDTQYF
TRBD1	few	TRBV14	TRBJ2-7	TGTGCCAGCAGCCAGGGACAGGGGGGGAGGTACGAGCAGTACTTC	CASSQGQGGRYEQYF
NA	NA	TRBV28	TRBJ2-5	TGTGCCAGCAGTTCAGTCGCGCGTAGCGGCCAAGAGACCCAGTACTTC	CASSSVARSGQETQYF
NA	NA	TRBV14	TRBJ2-3	TGTGCCAGCAGCCAACTAGACGGCACAGATACGCAGTATTTT	CASSQLDGTDTQYF
NA	few	TRBV7-2	TRBJ1-1	TGTGCCAGCAAGCCCCCACACACTGAAGCTTTCTTT	CASKPPHTEAFF
NA	NA	TRBV11-1	TRBJ2-1	TGTGCCAGCAGCTTATCCCGGGGGGCCTGGTACAATGAGCAGTTCTTC	CASSLSRGAWYNEQFF
NA	once	TRBV5-1	TRBJ1-2	TGCGCCAGCAGCTTGAGGGGGAACTATGGCTACACCTTC	CASSLRGNYGYTF
NA	NA	TRBV19	TRBJ2-2	TGTGCCAGTAGTAAAAGAGACACCGGGGAGCTGTTTTTT	CASSKRDTGELFF
TRBD1	NA	TRBV20-1	TRBJ2-7	TGCAGTGCGAGACAGGGAGTCGAGCAGTACTTC	CSARQGVEQYF
TRBD2	NA	TRBV27	TRBJ2-3	TGTGCCAGCCGGGCGGGGGGTCGCACAGATACGCAGTATTTT	CASRAGGRTDTQYF
NA	once	TRBV7-9	TRBJ1-1	TGTGCCAGCAGCCAAGGGTTGACTGAAGCTTTCTTT	CASSQGLTEAFF
TRBD2	NA	TRBV5-1	TRBJ2-5	TGCGCCAGTGCCAGCGGGGGCGGGGGAGGAGAGACCCAGTACTTC	CASASGGGGGETQYF
NA	NA	TRBV9	TRBJ1-3	TGTGCCAGCAGCACCTCGGGCTCTGGAAACACCATATATTTT	CASSTSGSGNTIYF
NA	NA	TRBV27	TRBJ2-7	TGTGCCAGCAGTTTCTCTCGCGGGTCCTACGAGCAGTACTTC	CASSFSRGSYEQYF